Following are 20 T cell receptor beta chains from one sample sequenced in a study of human CD8 memory T cell subsets (dated by TCRdb to between 2020 and 2021). Progenitor exhausted-like memory CD8+ T cells (TPEX) were defined as CCR7+ PD-1+ TIGIT+ early differentiated memory cells with dysfunctional, exhausted-like traits. For sequencing, a NextSeq 550 was employed. A Human TCR Profiling Kit was used to prepare UMI-labeled 5' RACE TCRbeta libraries. TCRdb reprocessed the reads and assigns one entry to each CDR3 protein sequence, leaving out DNA. The sample's clone listing holds 9,500 to 12,000 distinct CDR3 sequences. In total, the top ten clones hold over 15% of the sample. Sequenced: CD8+ T cells from PBMCs. All receptors come from a human donor in good health.

The chain recombines TRBV29-1 with TRBJ2-5; the TCRdb D gene call, TRBD2, has no DNA to confirm it. Germline CDR1 SQVTM, CDR2 ANQGSEA. The CDR3 sequence is 14 residues long. This CDR3 reads CSVRSAGLQETQYF.

This CDR3 reads CASILKDRGNTEAFF. The chain combines TRBV7-9 with TRBJ1-1; without DNA, the TCRdb call of TRBD1 cannot be checked. The germline gives CDR1 SEHNR, CDR2 FQNEAQ (reference sequence). The CDR3 is made up of 15 amino acids.

The chain combines TRBV4-3 with TRBJ2-5; the D call from TCRdb, TRBD2, cannot be confirmed without DNA. This CDR3 has 15 residues. Germline V lookup: CDR1 LGHNA, CDR2 YSLEER. The CDR3 here is CASSQDRGRVETQYF.

The chain has TRBV7-9 and TRBJ2-7; the D call of TRBD1 rests on TCRdb alone, since no DNA is present to check it. CDR3 length: 13 amino acids. Germline loops: CDR1 SEHNR, CDR2 FQNEAQ (reference sequence). CDR3 protein: CASSPRGRVEQYF. Full variable domain (remainder filled in from reference TRBV7-9 and TRBJ2-7): DTGVSQNPRHKITKRGQNVTFRCDPISEHNRLYWYRQTLGQGPEFLTYFQNEAQLEKSRLLSDRFSAERPKGSFSTLEIQRTEQGDSAMYLCASSPRGRVEQYFGPGTRLTVT.

V gene TRBV13 combines with J gene TRBJ2-2. This CDR3 comprises 15 residues. CDR1 PRHDT and CDR2 FYEKMQ come from the germline V gene (reference sequence). The CDR3: CASSGSATNTGELFF.

The chain joins TRBV4-1 to TRBJ2-5; TCRdb names TRBD2, which stays unverified in the absence of DNA. Per germline, CDR1 MGHRA and CDR2 YSYEKL. The length of the CDR3 is 16 residues. The CDR3 is CASSKTASGVSETQYF.

The gene calls are TRBV5-1 and TRBJ2-7; absent DNA, TCRdb's TRBD1 call cannot be checked. Germline-derived CDR1 and CDR2 are SGHRS and YFSETQ. The CDR3 sequence is 16 residues long. CDR3: CASSWDPGQITYEQYF.

V and J are TRBV28 and TRBJ2-7; TCRdb picks TRBD2, but there is no DNA to check that call. Germline V gives CDR1 MDHEN, CDR2 SYDVKM. The CDR3 contains 16 residues. The chain's CDR3 is CASSSPRLAGSYEQYF.

The gene calls are TRBV10-3 and TRBJ1-6; without DNA, the TCRdb call of TRBD1 cannot be checked. Germline lookup yields CDR1 ENHRY and CDR2 SYGVKD. This CDR3 has 16 amino acids. The CDR3: CAISEEARGLRSPLHF.

V usage is TRBV5-1 and J usage is TRBJ2-1; TCRdb names TRBD1, which stays unverified in the absence of DNA. CDR3 size: 15 residues. Germline V lookup: CDR1 SGHRS, CDR2 YFSETQ. The CDR3 sequence: CASSWFGPPPGEQFF.

This chain uses TRBV7-6 with TRBJ2-7; TCRdb indicates TRBD2, and absent DNA this call remains unverified. CDR3 size: 15 residues. Germline V gene sequence: CDR1 SGHVS, CDR2 FNYEAQ. The CDR3 region is CASSLRAGNAREQYF. Filled out from reference TRBV7-6 and TRBJ2-7, the complete variable domain reads GAGVSQSPRYKVTKRGQDVALRCDPISGHVSLYWYRQALGQGPEFLTYFNYEAQQDKSGLPNDRFSAERPEGSISTLTIQRTEQRDSAMYRCASSLRAGNAREQYFGPGTRLTVT.

This chain's CDR3 is CASRSDRGLWGTEAFF. The chain uses TRBV6-1 and TRBJ1-1; the D call of TRBD1 rests on TCRdb alone, since no DNA is present to check it. Germline V CDR1 and CDR2: MNHNS, SASEGT. This CDR3 contains 16 residues.

The rearrangement uses TRBV7-9 and TRBJ2-7. CDR1 is SEHNR, CDR2 FQNEAQ, per germline (reference sequence). CDR3 length equals 11 residues. The CDR3: CASSPAYKQYF.

The chain has TRBV5-1 and TRBJ2-5. The CDR3 contains 14 residues. The germline gives CDR1 SGHRS, CDR2 YFSETQ. Here the CDR3 reads CASSLAAHRETQYF.

The J gene is TRBJ2-7, the V gene TRBV5-1; TCRdb names TRBD1, which stays unverified in the absence of DNA. Germline V gene sequence: CDR1 SGHRS, CDR2 YFSETQ. The CDR3 sequence is 14 residues long. The CDR3 spells CASSFPDSRLEQYF.

V usage is TRBV28 and J usage is TRBJ2-5; without DNA, the TCRdb call of TRBD2 cannot be checked. This CDR3 has 14 amino acids. Germline values: CDR1 MDHEN, CDR2 SYDVKM. The CDR3 here is CASRPGLQQETQYF.

J is TRBJ2-7 and V is TRBV29-1; TCRdb designates TRBD2, a call that cannot be tested without DNA. Germline CDR1 and CDR2: SQVTM and ANQGSEA. The CDR3 covers 13 residues. CDR3 residues: CSVEGRGEIEQYF.

V is TRBV12-3 or TRBV12-4 and J is TRBJ2-7. CDR3 length: 12 residues. The CDR3 reads CASTYSGQLQYF.

The chain has TRBV20-1 and TRBJ2-7; TCRdb reports TRBD1, a call that lacks DNA to check it against. This CDR3 is 13 amino acids long. Germline values: CDR1 DFQATT, CDR2 SNEGSKA (reference sequence). This CDR3 is CSAREGGNYEQYF.

The chain joins TRBV5-1 to TRBJ1-2; TCRdb reports TRBD1, a call that lacks DNA to check it against. The CDR3 length is 17 residues. Looked up from germline, CDR1 is SGHRS and CDR2 is YFSETQ. The CDR3 sequence: CASSLVGQGPTNYGYTF.